What follows are 10 T cell receptor beta chains derived from one specimen sequenced in a study of shared clonotypes between healthy human individuals. Sequenced by immunoSEQ multiplex PCR; TCRdb stores in-frame clones only, minus some. The sample yields roughly 1,100,000 clones, about 77% seen once. The material sequenced was memory CD4+ T cells sorted from blood. Subset of the sample: CD45RA-negative fraction. The receptor set was obtained from a man aged 18 to 35 in good health.

The chain joins TRBV7-2 to TRBJ2-1, with 11 bases that match TRBD2. Germline V gene lookup returns CDR1 SGHTA and CDR2 FQGNSA. The CDR3 runs to 15 residues. Unmatched junction bases numbered 7, after V lost 3 bases and J lost 9 bases. The CDR3 nucleotides read TGTGCCAGCAGCTTGTTAGCGGGAGGGATAGGTGAGCAGTTCTTC. Protein sequence: CASSLLAGGIGEQFF.

This clone was observed a handful of times. The chain carries TRBV4-3 and TRBJ1-1; 8 bases align to TRBD1. J was trimmed by 3 bases and V by 1 base; bases with no gene match: 4. This CDR3 contains 15 residues. Germline CDR1 LGHNA, CDR2 YSLEER. CDR3 residues: CASSQGQGMYTEAFF. In nucleotides, the CDR3 is TGCGCCAGCAGCCAAGGACAGGGGATGTACACTGAAGCTTTCTTT.

CDR3 in amino acids: CASSGNGGANTEAFF. Here the CDR3 DNA reads TGTGCCAGCAGCGGAAACGGTGGAGCGAACACTGAAGCTTTCTTT. The rearrangement uses TRBV5-4 and TRBJ1-1; D remains ambiguous. CDR3 size: 15 residues. V gave up 4 bases and J gave up 1 base, with 14 bases separating them. Germline CDR1 reads SGHNT; CDR2 reads YYREEE (reference sequence).

The count of this clone is one. J is TRBJ2-7 and V is TRBV11-3, with 8 bases matching TRBD1. The V and J ends lost 2 bases and 7 bases, in that order; junction bases with no gene match: 4. Germline V lookup: CDR1 SGHNT, CDR2 YENEEA. CDR3 length: 13 amino acids. This CDR3 is CASSLQGAGEQYF. CDR3 nucleotides: TGTGCCAGCAGCTTACAGGGGGCGGGAGAGCAGTACTTC.

The V and J genes are TRBV6-5 and TRBJ1-5; D is unclear. The CDR3 covers 13 residues. The V end lost 5 bases, the J end lost 0 bases, and 5 bases lay between the germline ends. The V gene's germline CDR1 is MNHEY and CDR2 SVGAGI. The DNA for the CDR3 is TGTGCCAGCAGTCGACATAGCAATCAGCCCCAGCATTTT. It specifies CASSRHSNQPQHF.

With regard to this clone: Because it lacks the conserved phenylalanine or tryptophan at the end, this CDR3 is likely a read error. The chain recombines TRBV7-2 with TRBJ1-5; possible D gene TRBD1, 5 bases. V lost 7 bases and J lost 3, with 16 bases in between. The CDR3 covers 15 residues. Germline assignment: CDR1 SGHTA and CDR2 FQGNSA. The CDR3 reads CASTTDSYPNQPQHL. The CDR3 nucleotides read TGTGCCAGCACCACCGACAGTTACCCCAATCAGCCCCAGCATCTT.

The chain couples TRBV5-8 to TRBJ2-3; TRBD2 matches at 9 bases. Germline trimming cut 3 bases from V and 11 bases from J; bases unmatched to any gene: 4. Per germline, CDR1 SGHTS and CDR2 YDEGEE. The CDR3 totals 12 residues. CDR3 loop: CASSSQRGEQYF. CDR3 coding DNA: TGTGCCAGCAGCTCACAGCGGGGGGAGCAGTATTTT.

The count of this clone is one. The chain has TRBV6-5 and TRBJ2-1; D could derive from TRBD1 or TRBD2 (7 bases each). The CDR3 contains 15 residues. Trimming left V 3 bases short and J 9 bases short, with 18 bases between. Germline V gene data show CDR1 as MNHEY and CDR2 as SVGAGI. CDR3 region: CASSYFSSRGGEQFF. CDR3 DNA sequence: TGTGCCAGCAGTTATTTTTCGTCCAGGGGGGGTGAGCAGTTCTTC.

The rearrangement uses TRBV11-2 and TRBJ2-7; maybe TRBD2 (5 bases). Germline lookup yields CDR1 SGHAT and CDR2 FQNNGV. This CDR3 contains 15 residues. The V end lost 4 bases, the J end lost 0 bases, and 13 bases lay between the germline ends. The CDR3 sequence: CASSSFGEYSYEQYF. CDR3 bases: TGTGCCAGCAGCTCCTTTGGGGAGTACTCCTACGAGCAGTACTTC.

This clone was detected once. Other DNA sequences from this sample encode an identical CDR3 as well. This chain joins TRBV30 and TRBJ2-5, with D possibly being TRBD1 (5 bases). The assigned J gene may be wrong: the sequence end matches TRBJ2-7 better. There are 11 residues in the CDR3. CDR1 and CDR2 (germline): GTSNPN, SVGIG (reference sequence). The DNA for the CDR3 is TGTGCCTGGGCGACAGTCTACGAGCAGTACTTC. The encoded protein is CAWATVYEQYF.